A selection of T cell receptor beta chains follows, all from one sample in a study of blood T cell repertoires in COVID-19. Clones were sequenced by immunoSEQ multiplex PCR, and TCRdb holds only the in-frame ones, with some missing. Among hundreds of thousands of clones listed, roughly 89% were seen once. The specimen was PBMCs or T cells enriched from blood (not recorded which). The receptors derive from a man aged 25 to 40 who had been exposed to COVID-19. Both conserved end residues are part of each CDR3. D genes are given only for firm matches. Expanded clones get a size class; other rows say once, few or many, or leave the size out.

V gene	clone size	D gene	J gene	CDR3 protein	CDR3 DNA
TRBV5-1	once	TRBD2	TRBJ2-3	CASSLASGGAQDTQYF	TGCGCCAGCAGCTTGGCTAGCGGGGGGGCCCAAGATACGCAGTATTTT
TRBV4-1	-	TRBD1	TRBJ1-1	CASSTGQLNTEAFF	TGCGCCAGCAGCACGGGACAGCTGAACACTGAAGCTTTCTTT
TRBV7-7	once	-	TRBJ2-2	CASSTLTGGARNTGELFF	TGTGCCAGCAGCACACTGACAGGAGGCGCTCGGAACACCGGGGAGCTGTTTTTT
TRBV7-6	-	-	TRBJ2-5	CASSLGQEETQYF	TGTGCCAGCAGCTTAGGACAGGAAGAGACCCAGTACTTC
TRBV9	-	-	TRBJ2-6	CASRAGDGANVLTF	TGTGCCAGCAGGGCAGGGGATGGGGCCAACGTCCTGACTTTC
TRBV4-1	-	-	TRBJ1-1	CASSQDSLQGVPEAFF	TGCGCCAGCAGCCAAGATTCGCTACAGGGTGTACCTGAAGCTTTCTTT
TRBV18	-	TRBD1	TRBJ1-6	CASSASGGNSPLHF	TGTGCCAGCTCCGCCTCAGGGGGAAATTCACCCCTCCACTTT
TRBV12-3/TRBV12-4	-	-	TRBJ1-3	CASSFRWRVYF	TGTGCCAGCAGTTTTAGGTGGAGGGTATATTTT
TRBV9	-	-	TRBJ1-4	CASSGPPGQKNEKLFF	TGTGCCAGCAGCGGCCCCCCCGGACAAAAGAATGAAAAACTGTTTTTT
TRBV6-5	-	-	TRBJ1-6	CASSYSSRGDSPLHF	TGTGCCAGCAGTTACTCGAGCAGGGGTGATTCACCCCTCCACTTT
TRBV5-1	-	-	TRBJ1-2	CASSLALGTSYGYTF	TGCGCCAGCAGCTTGGCCCTCGGGACATCCTATGGCTACACCTTC
TRBV9	-	TRBD2	TRBJ2-5	CASSITGTSGQETQYF	TGTGCCAGCAGTATCACCGGGACTAGCGGCCAAGAGACCCAGTACTTC
TRBV5-1	-	TRBD2	TRBJ2-3	CASSLDAYGAGGQYTQYF	TGCGCCAGCAGCCTGGACGCCTACGGAGCGGGGGGACAGTATACGCAGTATTTT
TRBV5-1	-	-	TRBJ2-7	CASSLGTDYEQYF	TGCGCCAGCAGCTTGGGGACAGACTACGAGCAGTACTTC
TRBV5-1	-	-	TRBJ2-2	CASSLSGGSNTGELFF	TGCGCCAGCAGCCTATCGGGGGGCTCGAACACCGGGGAGCTGTTTTTT
TRBV4-2	-	-	TRBJ1-1	CASSQAWTMNTEAFF	TGTGCCAGCAGCCAAGCCTGGACAATGAACACTGAAGCTTTCTTT
TRBV2	-	TRBD1	TRBJ2-7	CASTFDRGGNEQYF	TGTGCCAGCACCTTCGACAGGGGCGGGAACGAGCAGTACTTC
TRBV25-1	once	-	TRBJ2-3	CASSAGYGEGTDTQYF	TGTGCCAGCAGTGCGGGATATGGGGAGGGCACAGATACGCAGTATTTT
TRBV4-3	-	-	TRBJ2-1	CASSQDPTGSSGNEQFF	TGCGCCAGCAGCCAAGATCCTACAGGGTCCTCTGGGAATGAGCAGTTCTTC
TRBV4-3	once	-	TRBJ1-3	CASSQDMAGAAGNTIYF	TGCGCCAGCAGCCAAGATATGGCGGGGGCAGCTGGAAACACCATATATTTT
TRBV10-1	-	TRBD2	TRBJ2-2	CASNQASGGTNTGELFF	TGCGCCAGCAATCAAGCTAGCGGGGGGACGAACACCGGGGAGCTGTTTTTT
TRBV14	-	-	TRBJ1-2	CASSQGTHPNYGYTF	TGTGCCAGCAGCCAAGGAACACATCCTAACTATGGCTACACCTTC
TRBV29-1	-	TRBD1	TRBJ1-1	CSVEEGQGAPNTEAFF	TGCAGCGTTGAAGAGGGACAGGGGGCGCCTAACACTGAAGCTTTCTTT
TRBV6-2/TRBV6-3	-	-	TRBJ2-3	CASSYSLVSTDTQYF	TGTGCCAGCAGTTACTCCCTAGTCAGCACAGATACGCAGTATTTT
TRBV11-3	few	TRBD1	TRBJ1-2	CASSFGQGGFNGYTF	TGTGCCAGCAGCTTCGGACAGGGTGGGTTTAATGGCTACACCTTC